The rows below give T cell receptor beta chains drawn from one sample of a study of cytomegalovirus exposure and HLA in healthy donors. The repertoire was sequenced with immunoSEQ multiplex PCR; TCRdb's copy has only in-frame clones and lacks some. The data show fewer than 80,000 clones, with about 74% seen just once and more than 9.5% held by the top ten. The sequenced sample was PBMCs. The receptors shown here come from an older woman in good health and CMV-seropositive. Each CDR3 is given with its conserved first and last residue. Clone size is shown for a subset of rows, as once, few, many or a class of expanded clone.

cdr3_length clone_size v_call cdr3_aa
14 NA TRBV7-2 CASSLSRSNQPQHF
15 once TRBV6-5 CASSYRTGGGGEQFF
12 NA TRBV5-5 CASSTGTGVQFF
14 NA TRBV2 CASCRDWAADTQYF
13 few TRBV5-5 CASDGGGLYEQYF
16 NA TRBV25-1 CASSEYTSGGAEGQFF
15 few TRBV4-1 CASSQGQGTSYEQYF
15 NA TRBV7-9 CASTLGGASGTEAFF
14 once TRBV6-5 CASSPRDRAYEQYF
16 NA TRBV21-1 CASSGLNQGNTGELFF
15 NA TRBV5-1 CASSQTSGRTDTQYF
14 NA TRBV30 CAWSKTGGGTEAFF
13 NA TRBV29-1 CSGTGTGTYEQYF
16 few TRBV14 CASSQGQGIRQETQYF
17 NA TRBV27 CASSRPMTSGGTGEQFF
14 NA TRBV5-1 CASSSGTGVTEAFF
13 NA TRBV7-2 CASSPDRNYGYTF
14 NA TRBV30 CAWNPDRAGQPQHF
13 NA TRBV10-1 CASTLGRNTEAFF
16 NA TRBV19 CASNRDYDGPDNEQFF
15 NA TRBV5-1 CASSPLGQTSTEAFF
14 NA TRBV4-1 CASSQDRGRTEAFF
14 few TRBV6-5 CASSSGQGDTEAFF
14 NA TRBV10-3 CAIRTGTGNTEAFF
12 once TRBV2 CASGKGAGGYTF
14 few TRBV6-5 CASKRYQALSGYTF
16 NA TRBV7-3 CASSAGQGGSYNEQFF
14 few TRBV5-1 CASSAGTTYNEQFF
18 NA TRBV18 CASSPPFPRASISGEQFF
14 NA TRBV6-1 CASGMGGGINEQFF
19 NA TRBV7-2 CASSPKLGSSGGARETQYF
14 NA TRBV10-3 CAISRQGGDQPQHF
15 NA TRBV2 CASIIIRDRGPEQYF
12 NA TRBV30 CAWAGLAYEQYF
15 NA TRBV5-1 CASSFNGVGTDTQYF
14 NA TRBV10-3 CAISGTGAGNTIYF
14 NA TRBV30 CAWSAGTGGNTIYF
14 NA TRBV29-1 CSARQNSGANVLTF
13 NA TRBV6-5 CASSYPPSYEQYF
16 NA TRBV5-1 CASSFSGTGGGDGYTF
18 few TRBV6-1 CASSVWRNPLSGANVLTF
15 NA TRBV5-7 CASSLGRGLWTEAFF
12 NA TRBV6-6 CASSYANSPLHF
15 NA TRBV7-3 CASSLSGTGQETQYF
13 few TRBV30 CAWSVSGGQPQHF
15 NA TRBV27 CASRPRQGSGNTIYF
16 NA TRBV5-6 CASSLVLAGSTDTQYF
14 once TRBV6-6 CASSPGTSSYEQYF
16 NA TRBV12-5 CASGLVLGTAGAEAFF
14 NA TRBV6-5 CASSYSIAGNTIYF